Listed below are T cell receptor beta chains from one sample, sequenced in a study of OX40 agonist ivuxolimab in advanced cancers. Assay: immunoSEQ multiplex PCR; the TCRdb copy retains only in-frame clones and omits some. Found here are more than 50,000 clones, approximately 93% of them singletons; the top ten hold 18%. The sample consisted of CD4+ or CD8+ T cells sorted from blood, taken in a trial of the OX40 agonist ivuxolimab. The receptors stem from an adult with an advanced solid tumor such as melanoma, head and neck, liver or kidney cancer. Both conserved end residues are part of each CDR3. Each record gives: V gene, D gene, J gene, clone size, CDR3 DNA, CDR3 protein. The D gene is left open where the match is weak. Part of the rows lack a size; the others show once, few, many or a class for expanded clones.

V: TRBV28; D: NA; J: TRBJ2-7; size: NA; DNA: TGTGCCAGCAGTTTGGCAGGGGCCACCTACGAGCAGTACTTC; CDR3: CASSLAGATYEQYF
V: TRBV25-1; D: NA; J: TRBJ2-7; size: NA; DNA: TGTGCCAGCAGTGACCATTACTACGAGCAGTACTTC; CDR3: CASSDHYYEQYF
V: TRBV4-2; D: NA; J: TRBJ1-2; size: NA; DNA: TGTGCCAGCAGCTTGGCTGATTATGGCTACACCTTC; CDR3: CASSLADYGYTF
V: TRBV6-5; D: NA; J: TRBJ1-2; size: NA; DNA: TGTGCCAGCAGTCATAAGGACACCTACTATGGCTACACCTTC; CDR3: CASSHKDTYYGYTF
V: TRBV6-5; D: NA; J: TRBJ1-2; size: NA; DNA: TGTGCCAGCAGTTACCCCGGGGGGGACTATGGCTACACCTTC; CDR3: CASSYPGGDYGYTF
V: TRBV7-9; D: NA; J: TRBJ1-1; size: NA; DNA: TGTGCCAGCAGCTTAGCAGGGATTTACACTGAAGCTTTCTTT; CDR3: CASSLAGIYTEAFF
V: TRBV30; D: NA; J: TRBJ2-2; size: once; DNA: TGTGCCTGGAGTGTTTTTACCGGGGAGCTGTTTTTT; CDR3: CAWSVFTGELFF
V: TRBV6-6; D: TRBD2; J: TRBJ2-1; size: NA; DNA: TGTGCCAGCAGTCACGGGACTAGCGGGGGGGCCGGTGAGCAGTTCTTC; CDR3: CASSHGTSGGAGEQFF
V: TRBV7-2; D: TRBD1; J: TRBJ2-1; size: NA; DNA: TGTGCCAGCAGCCTGGACAGGGCCCATGAGCAGTTCTTC; CDR3: CASSLDRAHEQFF
V: TRBV28; D: TRBD1; J: TRBJ2-2; size: NA; DNA: TGTGCCAGCAGCTACAGGGGGCCCGGGGAGCTGTTTTTT; CDR3: CASSYRGPGELFF
V: TRBV15; D: NA; J: TRBJ2-7; size: NA; DNA: TGTGCCACCAGCAGAGATGGCGACATAGGCAAGTACTTC; CDR3: CATSRDGDIGKYF
V: TRBV9; D: NA; J: TRBJ2-5; size: NA; DNA: TGTGCCAGCAGCACAGAGGGCCATGAGGAGACCCAGTACTTC; CDR3: CASSTEGHEETQYF
V: TRBV5-6; D: TRBD1; J: TRBJ2-1; size: NA; DNA: TGTGCCAGCAGCTGGGCCGGGACAGGGGTTCACAATGAGCAGTTCTTC; CDR3: CASSWAGTGVHNEQFF
V: TRBV13; D: TRBD1; J: TRBJ1-2; size: NA; DNA: TGTGCCAGCAGCCTTACGACAGGGGGCTGGCGTGGCTACACCTTC; CDR3: CASSLTTGGWRGYTF
V: TRBV5-6; D: NA; J: TRBJ1-1; size: NA; DNA: TGTGCCGGCAGCTTCAGTAACACTGAAGCTTTCTTT; CDR3: CAGSFSNTEAFF
V: TRBV27; D: NA; J: TRBJ2-1; size: NA; DNA: TGTGCCAGCGGTTTTTTTGAGGAGCAGTTCTTC; CDR3: CASGFFEEQFF
V: TRBV6-1; D: TRBD1; J: TRBJ1-5; size: NA; DNA: TGTGCCAGCGGACAGGGGGACAATCAGCCCCAGCATTTT; CDR3: CASGQGDNQPQHF
V: TRBV29-1; D: TRBD1; J: TRBJ2-1; size: NA; DNA: TGCAGCGCTGGACAGGGAATTTACAATGAGCAGTTCTTC; CDR3: CSAGQGIYNEQFF
V: TRBV5-4; D: TRBD1; J: TRBJ2-7; size: NA; DNA: TGTGCCAGCAGCTTGGGAGGGACAGAATCCTACGAGCAGTACTTC; CDR3: CASSLGGTESYEQYF
V: TRBV6-5; D: NA; J: TRBJ2-1; size: NA; DNA: TGTGCCAGCAGTTACCGAGGAAGGGACAATGAGCAGTTCTTC; CDR3: CASSYRGRDNEQFF
V: TRBV28; D: NA; J: TRBJ1-6; size: NA; DNA: TGTGCCAGCAGTCGGACCGATTCACCCCTCCACTTT; CDR3: CASSRTDSPLHF
V: TRBV27; D: TRBD1; J: TRBJ2-7; size: NA; DNA: TGTGCCAGTGGAGTGGGCGGGACAGGGGCCTACGAGCAGTACTTC; CDR3: CASGVGGTGAYEQYF
V: TRBV27; D: NA; J: TRBJ1-6; size: NA; DNA: TGTGCCAGCAGTTTATCGGCAGGCTATAATTCACCCCTCCACTTT; CDR3: CASSLSAGYNSPLHF
V: TRBV5-1; D: NA; J: TRBJ1-1; size: NA; DNA: TGCGCCAGCAGCTTAGAAAGGGCTACCACTGAAGCTTTCTTT; CDR3: CASSLERATTEAFF
V: TRBV4-1; D: TRBD1; J: TRBJ1-2; size: once; DNA: TGCGCCAGCAGCCCCCATGTAGGGACAGACTATGGCTACACCTTC; CDR3: CASSPHVGTDYGYTF
V: TRBV6-1; D: NA; J: TRBJ1-2; size: NA; DNA: TGTGCCAGCAGCCCAGGGTTCGGCTACACCTTC; CDR3: CASSPGFGYTF
V: TRBV19; D: TRBD1; J: TRBJ1-2; size: NA; DNA: TGTGCCAGTTCCTCGACAGGGGGGGACTATGGCTACACCTTC; CDR3: CASSSTGGDYGYTF
V: TRBV7-9; D: TRBD1; J: TRBJ1-5; size: few; DNA: TGTGCCAGCAGCCATCCTGGACAGGGAAGATGCAATCAGCCCCAGCATTTT; CDR3: CASSHPGQGRCNQPQHF
V: TRBV2; D: TRBD1; J: TRBJ1-2; size: NA; DNA: TGTGCCAGCAGTATGGGGACAGGGAGTGGCTACACCTTC; CDR3: CASSMGTGSGYTF
V: TRBV5-4; D: NA; J: TRBJ2-4; size: NA; DNA: TGTGCCAGCAGCTTGGACTATACCAAAAACATTCAGTACTTC; CDR3: CASSLDYTKNIQYF
V: TRBV25-1; D: NA; J: TRBJ1-1; size: NA; DNA: TGTGCCAGCAGTGAACCGGGTCTCACTGAAGCTTTCTTT; CDR3: CASSEPGLTEAFF
V: TRBV7-6; D: NA; J: TRBJ1-6; size: once; DNA: TGTGCCAGCAGACATCCAAAGGGACGGAAAGTTAATTCACCCCTCCACTTT; CDR3: CASRHPKGRKVNSPLHF
V: TRBV27; D: NA; J: TRBJ1-3; size: NA; DNA: TGTGCCAGCAGTTTATCGGAGGCCGGAAACACCATATATTTT; CDR3: CASSLSEAGNTIYF
V: TRBV6-6; D: NA; J: TRBJ1-6; size: NA; DNA: TGTGCCAGCAGATACTCAGGGATCCATAATTCACCCCTCCACTTT; CDR3: CASRYSGIHNSPLHF
V: TRBV27; D: NA; J: TRBJ1-1; size: once; DNA: TGTGCCAGCGCGACAGGTCCGCGCACTGAAGCTTTCTTT; CDR3: CASATGPRTEAFF
V: TRBV6-5; D: NA; J: TRBJ1-6; size: NA; DNA: TGTGCCAGCAGCTACTTAGGGGACTATAATTCACCCCTCCACTTT; CDR3: CASSYLGDYNSPLHF
V: TRBV6-1; D: NA; J: TRBJ2-5; size: NA; DNA: TGTGCCAGCAGTGAAGCCTCCCTTGGGGGCGAAGGTGAAGAGACCCAGTACTTC; CDR3: CASSEASLGGEGEETQYF
V: TRBV2; D: NA; J: TRBJ1-1; size: NA; DNA: TGTGCCAGCAGTACGACAGGAGAAGCCATGAACACTGAAGCTTTCTTT; CDR3: CASSTTGEAMNTEAFF
V: TRBV5-5; D: NA; J: TRBJ1-2; size: NA; DNA: TGTGCCAGCAGCTTGGTCAGGGCGATGGATGGCTACACCTTC; CDR3: CASSLVRAMDGYTF
V: TRBV5-4; D: TRBD1; J: TRBJ1-1; size: NA; DNA: TGTGCCAGCAGCTTGAGCGACAGGGATAAAGCTTTCTTT; CDR3: CASSLSDRDKAFF
V: TRBV5-1; D: NA; J: TRBJ2-1; size: NA; DNA: TGCGCCAGCAGCTGGACCGGAGGTAATGAGCAGTTCTTC; CDR3: CASSWTGGNEQFF
V: TRBV6-4; D: NA; J: TRBJ1-6; size: NA; DNA: TGTGCCAGCAGTGACTCGAGAGGTAGTAGGGGCAGGGATAATTCACCCCTCCACTTT; CDR3: CASSDSRGSRGRDNSPLHF
V: TRBV4-1; D: NA; J: TRBJ2-7; size: few; DNA: TGCGCCAGCAGCCAAGCAGGGAGTCTAGCCTACGAGCAGTACTTC; CDR3: CASSQAGSLAYEQYF
V: TRBV10-2; D: NA; J: TRBJ1-2; size: NA; DNA: TGCGCCAGCAGTGAGTCCGGGTTTGGCTACACCTTC; CDR3: CASSESGFGYTF
V: TRBV15; D: NA; J: TRBJ1-4; size: once; DNA: TGTGCCACCAGCAGGGGGGTAGATGGGGAAAAACTGTTTTTT; CDR3: CATSRGVDGEKLFF
V: TRBV7-9; D: TRBD1; J: TRBJ1-1; size: NA; DNA: TGTGCCAGCAGCACAAGCTTGTTTACCGGGACAGGGAGGGTAGGGGAAGCTTTCTTT; CDR3: CASSTSLFTGTGRVGEAFF
V: TRBV28; D: NA; J: TRBJ2-7; size: NA; DNA: TGTGCCAGCAGTTTACCGGCAACGAGCTCCTACGAGCAGTACTTC; CDR3: CASSLPATSSYEQYF
V: TRBV28; D: NA; J: TRBJ1-5; size: NA; DNA: TGTGCCAGCAGTTTTAGGACCAGCAAAAATCAGCCCCAGCATTTT; CDR3: CASSFRTSKNQPQHF
V: TRBV4-1; D: NA; J: TRBJ2-3; size: NA; DNA: TGCGCCAGCAGCTTAGTCGGCCTCAGCACAGATACGCAGTATTTT; CDR3: CASSLVGLSTDTQYF
V: TRBV6-5; D: NA; J: TRBJ2-2; size: once; DNA: TGTGCCAGCAGCCCCCGGCAGGGAGACGGGGAGCTGTTTTTT; CDR3: CASSPRQGDGELFF
V: TRBV9; D: NA; J: TRBJ1-1; size: NA; DNA: TGTGCCAGCAGCCCTCCCCGGGAGCCGAACACTGAAGCTTTCTTT; CDR3: CASSPPREPNTEAFF
V: TRBV27; D: TRBD2; J: TRBJ2-1; size: once; DNA: TGTGCCAGCAGCCAGCCGGGGGGTGGAGACAATGAGCAGTTCTTC; CDR3: CASSQPGGGDNEQFF
V: TRBV27; D: NA; J: TRBJ2-3; size: NA; DNA: TGTGCCAGCAGTTTGAGGGAATCCGATACGCAGTATTTT; CDR3: CASSLRESDTQYF
V: TRBV13; D: NA; J: TRBJ2-7; size: NA; DNA: TGTGCCAGCAGTCCTCCATCGACCTACGAGCAGTACTTC; CDR3: CASSPPSTYEQYF
V: TRBV5-1; D: TRBD1; J: TRBJ1-6; size: NA; DNA: TGCGCCAGCAGCTCCTCCGGGACAGATAATTCACCCCTCCACTTT; CDR3: CASSSSGTDNSPLHF
V: TRBV4-2; D: TRBD1; J: TRBJ1-2; size: NA; DNA: TGTGCCAGCAGCCAAGATCGGGACAGAGGAGTGGGCTACACCTTC; CDR3: CASSQDRDRGVGYTF
V: TRBV11-2; D: NA; J: TRBJ2-7; size: NA; DNA: TGTGCCAGCAGCTTGGATAGAACCTACGAGCAGTACTTC; CDR3: CASSLDRTYEQYF